The 8 T cell receptor beta chains reported below all come from one sample, sequenced in a study of T cells in Graves' hyperthyroidism and ophthalmopathy. Using RNA transcripts as the source, TCR beta CDR3 regions were amplified. First-round RT-PCR of the TCR CDR3 relied on the HTBI primer set. TCRdb re-called the multiplex PCR reads through MiXCR, storing one row per CDR3 protein. The sample has about 480,000 distinct CDR3 sequences, around 24% seen once. Input material: blood. These receptors were collected from a woman in her 30s with Graves' ophthalmopathy.

This clonotype was recorded many times. The chain joins TRBV5-1 to TRBJ2-7; 8 nucleotides line up with TRBD1. The junction had 9 bases not matched to a gene; V was cut back by 0 bases and J by 7 bases. CDR1 and CDR2 from the germline V gene are SGHRS and YFSETQ. There are 15 residues in the CDR3. CDR3 region: CASSLAEGRGQEQYF. CDR3 DNA: TGCGCCAGCAGCTTGGCCGAGGGCAGGGGGCAAGAGCAGTACTTC.

In its sample, this clonotype was seen many times. The rearrangement links TRBV2 to TRBJ1-1; D is uncertain. The CDR3 has 12 amino acids. V shed 10 bases and J shed 5 bases, with 14 bases lying between them. Germline V gives CDR1 SNHLY, CDR2 FYNNEI. CDR3 DNA: TGTGCCACTGGACCCCCTGGGACTGAAGCTTTCTTT. This encodes CATGPPGTEAFF.

This clonotype has just a few counts. V is TRBV28 and J is TRBJ1-3; TRBD1 is a possible D gene (6 bases). CDR1 and CDR2 (germline): MDHEN, SYDVKM. Trimming left V 1 base short and J 3 bases short, with 10 bases between. CDR3 size: 15 residues. Here the CDR3 reads CASSLSAGVGNTIYF. The CDR3 bases are TGTGCCAGCAGTTTATCGGCAGGGGTTGGAAACACCATATATTTT.

This clonotype was detected many times. V gene TRBV7-2 combines with J gene TRBJ2-7, with D uncertain. CDR1 and CDR2 from the germline V gene are SGHTA and FQGNSA. V dropped 1 base and J dropped 6 bases, with 13 bases sitting between them. The CDR3 is 14 residues long. The CDR3 spells CASSLGGGEVEQYF. In nucleotides, the CDR3 is TGTGCCAGCAGCTTAGGGGGTGGGGAAGTCGAGCAGTACTTC.

The rearrangement uses TRBV9 and TRBJ2-2; tentatively, D is TRBD2 (7 bases). The CDR3 runs 15 residues. V was pared by 1 base and J by 4 bases, with 11 bases between. Germline values: CDR1 SGDLS, CDR2 YYNGEE. In DNA, the CDR3 is TGTGCCAGCAGCGTACCGGGGGGCGGCACCGGGGAGCTGTTTTTT. The encoded protein is CASSVPGGGTGELFF.

This clonotype was counted ten times or more. The J gene is TRBJ1-5, the V gene TRBV7-8; D is unclear. The CDR3 spans 15 residues. Trimming left V 3 bases short and J 2 bases short, with 11 bases between. In germline, CDR1 is SGHVS, CDR2 FQNEAQ. The CDR3 spells CASSFGVGRNQPQHF. The CDR3 region has the DNA TGTGCCAGCAGCTTTGGGGTCGGTCGCAATCAGCCCCAGCATTTT.

This clonotype was counted ten times or more. The chain recombines TRBV5-1 with TRBJ1-1, with D perhaps matching TRBD1 (6 bases). Trimming took 6 bases from V and 1 from J, leaving 10 bases between them. The CDR3 covers 13 residues. CDR1 and CDR2 (germline): SGHRS, YFSETQ. CDR3 in amino acids: CASNTQGNTEAFF. The DNA of the CDR3 is TGCGCCAGCAACACACAGGGGAACACTGAAGCTTTCTTT.

This clonotype has a count of ten or more. The chain recombines TRBV12-3 or TRBV12-4 with TRBJ1-2; no firm D call. The CDR3 loop spans 14 amino acids. The ends were cut back, 6 bases at V and 4 bases at J, with 15 bases in the middle. CDR3 sequence (DNA): TGTGCCAGCAGGGCCGGCGAGGGAAGCTATGGCTACACCTTC. Protein sequence: CASRAGEGSYGYTF.